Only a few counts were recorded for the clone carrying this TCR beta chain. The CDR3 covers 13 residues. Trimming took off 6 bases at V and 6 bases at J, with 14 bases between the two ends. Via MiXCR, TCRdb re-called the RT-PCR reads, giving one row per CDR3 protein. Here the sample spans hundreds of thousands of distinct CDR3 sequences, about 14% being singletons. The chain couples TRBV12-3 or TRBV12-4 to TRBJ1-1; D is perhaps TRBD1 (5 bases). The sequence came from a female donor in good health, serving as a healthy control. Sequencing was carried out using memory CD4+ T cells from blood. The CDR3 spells CASRYGTGPEAFF. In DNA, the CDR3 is TGTGCCAGCAGATATGGGACGGGCCCTGAAGCTTTCTTT.